The clone carrying this T cell receptor (beta chain) occurred once. As yet, its antigen is unknown. This specimen comes from a study of cytomegalovirus exposure and HLA in healthy donors. The study ran its PCR with 60 Vbeta and 13 Jbeta primers. Method: immunoSEQ multiplex PCR; TCRdb's copy keeps in-frame clones and lacks some. The data show about 200,000 clones, around 80% seen once. The CDR3 is 15 residues long. V lost 2 bases to trimming and J lost 5 bases, with 15 bases between them. Germline CDR1 SEHNR, CDR2 FQNEAQ (reference sequence). Broader study findings: Around 18,000 TCR beta sequences were associated with HLA alleles at 0.05 false discovery rate in a later analysis.

This sequence originates from a girl aged 2 to 9 in good health and CMV-seronegative. This rearrangement joins TRBV7-9 to TRBJ1-2; D possibly corresponds to TRBD1 (6 bases). The sequencing sample was made of PBMCs. The CDR3 nucleotides are TGTGCCAGCAGCTTATCCGGGGGGCGCGGGTATGGCTACACCTTC. The encoded protein is CASSLSGGRGYGYTF.